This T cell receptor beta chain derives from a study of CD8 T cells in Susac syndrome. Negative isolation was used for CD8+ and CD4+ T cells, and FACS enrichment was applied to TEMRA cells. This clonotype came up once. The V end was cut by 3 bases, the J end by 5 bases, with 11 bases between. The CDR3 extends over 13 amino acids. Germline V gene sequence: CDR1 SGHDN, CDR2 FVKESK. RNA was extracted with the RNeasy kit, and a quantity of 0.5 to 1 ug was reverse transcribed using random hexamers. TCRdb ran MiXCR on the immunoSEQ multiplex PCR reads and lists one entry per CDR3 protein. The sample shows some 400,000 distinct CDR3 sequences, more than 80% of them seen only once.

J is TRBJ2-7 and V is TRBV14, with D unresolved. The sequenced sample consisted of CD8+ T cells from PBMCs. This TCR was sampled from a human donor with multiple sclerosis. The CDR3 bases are TGTGCCAGCAGCCAGACTCCCCAGAACGAGCAGTACTTC. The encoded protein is CASSQTPQNEQYF.